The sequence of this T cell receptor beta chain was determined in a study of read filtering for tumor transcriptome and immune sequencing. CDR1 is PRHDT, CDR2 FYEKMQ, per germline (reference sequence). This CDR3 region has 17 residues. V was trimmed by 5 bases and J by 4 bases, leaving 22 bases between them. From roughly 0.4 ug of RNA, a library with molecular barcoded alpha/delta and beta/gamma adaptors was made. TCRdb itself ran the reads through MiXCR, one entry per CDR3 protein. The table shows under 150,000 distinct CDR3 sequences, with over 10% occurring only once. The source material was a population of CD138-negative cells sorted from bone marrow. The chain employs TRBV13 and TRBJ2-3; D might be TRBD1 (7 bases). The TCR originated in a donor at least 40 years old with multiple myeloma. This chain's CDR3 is CASSQTGSLGRADTQYF. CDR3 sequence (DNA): TGTGCCAGCAGCCAGACAGGGAGCCTCGGGAGAGCAGATACGCAGTATTTT.